These 25 T cell receptor beta chains were all obtained from the same sample, sequenced in a study of regulatory and conventional T cells in RAG deficiency. The protocol was immunoSEQ multiplex PCR, while the TCRdb copy is restricted to in-frame clones and leaves out a portion. The top ten clones hold around 0.82% of a sample with about 28,000 clones, around nine tenths of them seen once. Regulatory T cells were sorted from blood as CD4+ CD25-high CD127-low cells. Another study also made use of these data, one on regulatory T cells. That source reports: The primer mix had 52 TRBV and 13 TRBJ primers.

Input material: Tregs sorted from blood. Receptor source: a human donor in good health.

This clone was observed a single time. The chain couples TRBV19 to TRBJ2-5; 11 nucleotides match TRBD2. CDR1 and CDR2 from the germline V gene are LNHDA and SQIVND (reference sequence). This CDR3 spans 16 amino acids. Trimming took 4 bases from V and 2 from J; bases not matched to a gene: 6. In nucleotides, the CDR3 is TGTGCCAGTAGTAGAGGGGGACTAGCGGTACAAGAGACCCAGTACTTC. It yields the protein CASSRGGLAVQETQYF.

This chain uses TRBV4-1 with TRBJ2-7; D is possibly TRBD1 or TRBD2 (5 bases each). Germline lookup yields CDR1 MGHRA and CDR2 YSYEKL. With 4 bases removed from V and 1 base from J, the gap between germline ends came to 14 bases. The CDR3 is made up of 15 amino acids. CDR3 coding DNA: TGCGCCAGCAGCCTCCGGGACGGTCGATCCTACGAGCAGTACTTC. This codes for CASSLRDGRSYEQYF.

This clone has only a few counts. The V call is TRBV28, the J call TRBJ2-3, with 7 bases fitting TRBD2. From germline, CDR1 is MDHEN and CDR2 SYDVKM. Trimming removed 4 bases from V and 1 base from J; junction bases left unmatched: 2. The CDR3 runs to 14 residues. For the CDR3, the DNA is TGTGCCAGCAGTTCTCGGGGGGGCACAGATACGCAGTATTTT. Translating it yields CASSSRGGTDTQYF.

The chain recombines TRBV5-5 with TRBJ2-5; 8 bases fit TRBD2. CDR1 and CDR2 from the germline V gene are SGHKS and YYEKEE (reference sequence). This CDR3 has 18 amino acids. The V segment lost 5 bases and the J segment 4 bases; nucleotides outside the gene matches: 19. CDR3: CASRPGTRAGRFGETQYF. Here the CDR3 DNA reads TGTGCCAGCAGGCCCGGGACTAGAGCCGGGAGATTCGGAGAGACCCAGTACTTC. Full variable domain (remainder filled in from reference TRBV5-5 and TRBJ2-5): DAGVTQSPTHLIKTRGQQVTLRCSPISGHKSVSWYQQVLGQGPQFIFQYYEKEERGRGNFPDRFSARQFPNYSSELNVNALLLGDSALYLCASRPGTRAGRFGETQYFGPGTRLLVL.

Concerning this clone: The junction departs from germline at one end; a sequencing error may be responsible. This chain links TRBV10-3 with TRBJ2-7; D is unresolved. Germline V gives CDR1 ENHRY, CDR2 SYGVKD. This CDR3 region has 16 residues. The CDR3 protein is CAISSRERRGQETQHF. The DNA for the CDR3 is TGTGCCATCAGCTCCCGCGAACGGCGAGGCCAAGAGACCCAGCACTTC.

The V gene is TRBV5-5, the J gene TRBJ1-4; tentatively, D is TRBD1 (6 bases). Germline lookup yields CDR1 SGHKS and CDR2 YYEKEE (reference sequence). CDR3 length equals 14 residues. The V end lost 3 bases, the J end lost 8 bases, and 14 bases lay between the germline ends. The CDR3 bases are TGTGCCAGCAGCTCGGGACACAGCGGGGAAAAACTGTTTTTT. This gives the protein CASSSGHSGEKLFF.

This chain joins TRBV6-5 and TRBJ1-1; D gene uncertain. The CDR3 runs to 16 residues. V was pared by 3 bases and J by 4 bases, with 18 bases between. Germline lookup yields CDR1 MNHEY and CDR2 SVGAGI. In DNA form, the CDR3 reads TGTGCCAGCAGTTATTTTAGCGGGATCCGGGGCACTGAAGCTTTCTTT. Protein: CASSYFSGIRGTEAFF.

The chain is built from TRBV6-6 and TRBJ1-1, with D possibly matching TRBD1 (5 bases). V lost 5 bases and J lost 6, with 13 bases in between. Germline V gene data show CDR1 as MNHNY and CDR2 as SVGAGI (reference sequence). The CDR3 covers 13 residues. CDR3 in amino acids: CASSTQGFSEAFF. As DNA, the CDR3 is TGTGCCAGCAGTACTCAGGGATTCTCTGAAGCTTTCTTT.

Only a few counts were recorded for this clone. The genes are TRBV5-1 and TRBJ2-5, with no clear D. The length of the CDR3 is 14 residues. V lost 4 bases to trimming and J lost 2 bases, with 12 bases between them. Looked up from germline, CDR1 is SGHRS and CDR2 is YFSETQ. The CDR3: CASSAYSIQETQYF. In DNA form, the CDR3 reads TGCGCCAGCAGCGCTTACAGCATTCAAGAGACCCAGTACTTC. Full variable domain (remainder filled in from reference TRBV5-1 and TRBJ2-5): KAGVTQTPRYLIKTRGQQVTLSCSPISGHRSVSWYQQTPGQGLQFLFEYFSETQRNKGNFPGRFSGRQFSNSRSEMNVSTLELGDSALYLCASSAYSIQETQYFGPGTRLLVL.

The chain uses TRBV5-6 and TRBJ2-7; no reliable D call. CDR3 length: 16 residues. From germline, CDR1 is SGHDT and CDR2 YYEEEE. With 0 bases removed from V and 0 bases from J, the gap between germline ends came to 13 bases. CDR3 region: CASSLVAKGPSYEQYF. DNA for the CDR3: TGTGCCAGCAGCTTGGTCGCCAAGGGTCCCTCCTACGAGCAGTACTTC.

The chain has TRBV4-1 and TRBJ2-1, with 15 bases lining up with TRBD2. V trimming: 0 bases; J trimming: 9 bases; junction bases outside the gene matches: 6. The CDR3 length is 17 residues. Germline values: CDR1 MGHRA, CDR2 YSYEKL. This chain's CDR3 is CASSQDRGLAGGVEQFF. The CDR3, as DNA: TGCGCCAGCAGCCAAGATCGCGGACTAGCGGGGGGGGTTGAGCAGTTCTTC.

This clone appeared a single time. The chain joins TRBV18 to TRBJ1-2, with 7 bases matching TRBD1. V lost 6 bases to trimming and J lost 8 bases; unmatched junction nucleotides: 9. The CDR3 consists of 13 residues. Per the germline V gene, CDR1 is KGHSH and CDR2 is LQKENI. CDR3 DNA sequence: TGTGCCAGCTCGTCCGGGACAGTCCTAGGCTACACCTTC. It yields the protein CASSSGTVLGYTF.

This chain joins TRBV6-6 and TRBJ2-7; TRBD2 might be the D (6 bases). The CDR3 runs 14 residues. Trimming removed 5 bases from V and 0 bases from J, with 11 bases in between. CDR1 and CDR2 (germline): MNHNY, SVGAGI (reference sequence). The CDR3 here is CASSAGRSSYEQYF. CDR3 nucleotides: TGTGCCAGCAGTGCGGGACGTTCCTCCTACGAGCAGTACTTC.

V gene TRBV9 combines with J gene TRBJ1-2; TRBD1 aligns across 9 bases. The length of the CDR3 is 14 residues. V was clipped by 2 bases and J by 3 bases; unmatched bases: 2. The germline CDR1 and CDR2 sequences are SGDLS and YYNGEE. CDR3 in DNA: TGTGCCAGCAGCGTTACAGGGGGCGACTATGGCTACACCTTC. Amino acids: CASSVTGGDYGYTF.

This chain connects TRBV19 to TRBJ1-2, with 9 nucleotides matching TRBD1. The CDR3 contains 13 residues. V lost 4 bases, J lost 8 bases, and 5 bases stayed unmatched. Germline V gene sequence: CDR1 LNHDA, CDR2 SQIVND (reference sequence). The CDR3 reads CASSTGQGLGYTF. The CDR3 bases are TGTGCCAGTAGTACCGGACAGGGGCTAGGCTACACCTTC.

This chain uses TRBV5-5 with TRBJ2-7; tentatively, D is TRBD1 or TRBD2 (5 bases each). There are 14 residues in the CDR3. V lost 4 bases and J lost 0, with 11 bases in between. Germline-derived CDR1 and CDR2 are SGHKS and YYEKEE (reference sequence). The CDR3 sequence: CASSTRTGSYEQYF. DNA for the CDR3: TGTGCCAGCAGCACTAGAACAGGCTCCTACGAGCAGTACTTC.

The J gene is TRBJ2-5, the V gene TRBV7-9, with D possibly called TRBD1 or TRBD2 (5 bases each). This CDR3 contains 16 residues. Germline V gene data show CDR1 as SEHNR and CDR2 as FQNEAQ (reference sequence). V was pared by 0 bases and J by 5 bases, with 16 bases between. The CDR3 loop reads CASSLAYRDLRETQYF. CDR3 in DNA: TGTGCCAGCAGCTTAGCTTACCGGGACCTAAGGGAGACCCAGTACTTC.

The chain carries TRBV6-6 and TRBJ1-5; TRBD1 aligns across 9 bases. There are 16 residues in the CDR3. Trimming took 6 bases from V and 6 from J; bases not matched to a gene: 12. In germline, CDR1 is MNHNY, CDR2 SVGAGI (reference sequence). CDR3 nucleotide sequence: TGTGCCAGCAGCCGTTTATCGGACAGGGGAGGTCAGCCCCAGCATTTT. It translates to CASSRLSDRGGQPQHF.

This chain links TRBV30 with TRBJ2-7; D is ambiguous. The CDR3 has 14 residues. Per germline, CDR1 GTSNPN and CDR2 SVGIG (reference sequence). V dropped 2 bases and J dropped 0 bases, with 11 bases sitting between them. The CDR3 is CAWSTSMSSYEQYF. The CDR3 DNA follows: TGTGCCTGGAGTACCAGCATGAGCTCCTACGAGCAGTACTTC.

V gene TRBV14 combines with J gene TRBJ2-7, with D possibly matching TRBD2 (5 bases). Looked up from germline, CDR1 is SGHDN and CDR2 is FVKESK. The germline V and J ends were trimmed by 1 base and 2 bases, with 12 bases remaining between them. This CDR3 has 15 residues. The CDR3 nucleotides are TGTGCCAGCAGCCAAGTTGGAGCGGTCCCCTACGAGCAGTACTTC. Translated, it gives CASSQVGAVPYEQYF. The full variable domain, completed using reference TRBV14 and TRBJ2-7, is EAGVTQFPSHSVIEKGQTVTLRCDPISGHDNLYWYRRVMGKEIKFLLHFVKESKQDESGMPNNRFLAERTGGTYSTLKVQPAELEDSGVYFCASSQVGAVPYEQYFGPGTRLTVT.

The V gene is TRBV6-1, the J gene TRBJ1-1; D remains ambiguous. The V end lost 0 bases, the J end lost 7 bases, and 18 bases lay between the germline ends. The V gene's germline CDR1 is MNHNS and CDR2 SASEGT. The CDR3 covers 16 residues. In nucleotides, the CDR3 is TGTGCCAGCAGTGAAGCGACTTGGCGAGACCGCCGTGAAGCTTTCTTT. It encodes CASSEATWRDRREAFF.

The J gene is TRBJ2-1, the V gene TRBV10-3; 9 nucleotides line up with TRBD1. Germline V gene lookup returns CDR1 ENHRY and CDR2 SYGVKD. CDR3 length equals 15 residues. With 5 bases clipped from V and 6 bases from J, the junction kept 8 bases outside the gene matches. The CDR3 sequence: CAISRGQGTVNEQFF. Written as DNA, the CDR3 is TGTGCCATCAGTCGCGGACAGGGGACGGTCAATGAGCAGTTCTTC.

The CDR3 protein is CASSSGRGNTEAFF. The CDR3 nucleotides are TGCGCCAGCAGCTCGGGCAGGGGGAACACTGAAGCTTTCTTT. The chain recombines TRBV5-1 with TRBJ1-1; possible D gene TRBD1, 6 bases. The germline V gene has CDR1 SGHRS and CDR2 YFSETQ. The CDR3 runs to 14 residues. V was pared by 3 bases and J by 1 base, with 10 bases between.

The chain recombines TRBV20-1 with TRBJ2-3; D unresolved. The CDR3 spans 9 residues. Germline-derived CDR1 and CDR2 are DFQATT and SNEGSKA (reference sequence). CDR3 region: CSPISTQYF. The CDR3, as DNA: TGCAGCCCGATTTCTACGCAGTATTTT.

The gene calls are TRBV28 and TRBJ1-4, with D uncertain. From germline, CDR1 is MDHEN and CDR2 SYDVKM. The V and J ends lost 5 bases and 9 bases respectively, with 16 bases between them. CDR3 size: 14 residues. The DNA for the CDR3 is TGTGCCAGCAGTCTAATTGGGCAAGCGAAAAAACTGTTTTTT. Protein sequence: CASSLIGQAKKLFF.